These 23 T cell receptor beta chains were sequenced from one sample in a study of blood T cell repertoires in COVID-19. Assay: immunoSEQ multiplex PCR; the TCRdb copy retains only in-frame clones and omits some. This sample has more than 25,000 clones, with 70% to 90% found just once. The sequenced material came from peripheral blood. These receptors came from a human donor in a cohort sampled during active COVID-19.

Only one count was recorded for this clone. The CDR3 DNA is TGTGCCAGCAGCTTAGAGTTAGGGACAGCAGATTCCTACGAGCAGTACTTC. This encodes CASSLELGTADSYEQYF. The chain joins TRBV7-2 to TRBJ2-7; the match to TRBD1 covers 7 bases. Per the germline V gene, CDR1 is SGHTA and CDR2 is FQGNSA. The length of the CDR3 is 17 residues. Trimming at V came to 1 base and at J to 1 base, leaving 10 bases not matched to a gene.

The V gene is TRBV5-4, the J gene TRBJ2-2; 8 bases line up with TRBD2. V gave up 2 bases and J gave up 5 bases; unmatched junction bases: 8. The CDR3 is 16 amino acids. CDR1 and CDR2 (germline): SGHNT, YYREEE (reference sequence). The CDR3 here is CASSFDAGGGTGELFF. The DNA for the CDR3 is TGTGCCAGCAGCTTCGACGCGGGAGGAGGTACCGGGGAGCTGTTTTTT.

The chain carries TRBV2 and TRBJ2-3; 7 positions match TRBD2. The CDR3 is 11 residues long. From germline, CDR1 is SNHLY and CDR2 FYNNEI. J gave up 14 bases and V 2 bases, and 4 bases lay outside the gene matches. CDR3 residues: CASSEYRGVYF. The CDR3 region has the DNA TGTGCCAGCAGTGAATACCGGGGGGTGTATTTT.

This chain joins TRBV3-1 (or the pseudogene TRBV3-2) and TRBJ1-6; 8 nucleotides line up with TRBD1. The CDR3 spans 16 residues. Germline CDR1 LGHDT, CDR2 YNNKEL (reference sequence). The V segment lost 2 bases and the J segment 6 bases; nucleotides outside the gene matches: 6. The CDR3 region has the DNA TGTGCCAGCAGCCAACCTAGGACAGGGACTAATTCACCCCTCCACTTT. Amino acid sequence: CASSQPRTGTNSPLHF.

The rearrangement links TRBV11-2 to TRBJ2-2; no reliable D call. The germline V gene encodes CDR1 SGHAT and CDR2 FQNNGV. This CDR3 is 19 amino acids long. Deletions cut 4 bases from V and 3 bases from J, with 24 bases between. The DNA of the CDR3 is TGTGCCAGCAGCTCCCCGGTCCCCATATTTGAACGGGACACCGGGGAGCTGTTTTTT. The encoded protein is CASSSPVPIFERDTGELFF.

CDR3 protein: CAISGTDRMNTEAFF. Written as DNA, the CDR3 is TGTGCCATCAGCGGAACGGACAGAATGAACACTGAAGCTTTCTTT. This chain uses TRBV10-3 with TRBJ1-1; tentatively, D is TRBD1 (6 bases). The CDR3 sequence is 15 residues long. CDR1 is ENHRY and CDR2 is SYGVKD in the germline V gene. V dropped 6 bases and J dropped 0 bases, with 14 bases sitting between them.

The chain employs TRBV9 and TRBJ2-3, with 8 bases lining up with TRBD1. The germline V gene encodes CDR1 SGDLS and CDR2 YYNGEE. J gave up 3 bases and V 3 bases, and 3 bases lay outside the gene matches. This CDR3 region has 14 residues. CDR3 bases: TGTGCCAGCAGCGACCGACAGGGGACAGATACGCAGTATTTT. This translates into CASSDRQGTDTQYF.

J is TRBJ2-5 and V is TRBV5-6; D uncertain. The CDR3 has 13 residues. Germline assignment: CDR1 SGHDT and CDR2 YYEEEE. Trimming took 1 base from V and 5 from J, leaving 9 bases between them. This CDR3 is CASSLMRAETQYF. The CDR3 DNA is TGTGCCAGCAGCTTGATGCGTGCGGAGACCCAGTACTTC.

The rearrangement uses TRBV11-2 and TRBJ2-6; D gene unclear. This CDR3 comprises 18 residues. V was trimmed by 6 bases and J by 0 bases, leaving 18 bases between them. Per germline, CDR1 SGHAT and CDR2 FQNNGV. CDR3 nucleotides: TGTGCCAGCAGACTCAGTGGCGACTGGAGCTCTGGGGCCAACGTCCTGACTTTC. Its translation: CASRLSGDWSSGANVLTF.

The chain joins TRBV18 to TRBJ2-5; weak D call: TRBD2 (6 bases). From germline, CDR1 is KGHSH and CDR2 LQKENI. This CDR3 comprises 14 residues. V was cut by 1 base and J by 4 bases, with 10 bases left in between. CDR3 DNA: TGTGCCAGCTCACCACTACGGGGAGGAGAGACCCAGTACTTC. Protein sequence: CASSPLRGGETQYF.

The gene calls are TRBV7-9 and TRBJ1-4; D perhaps matches TRBD1 (6 bases). The CDR3 runs to 12 residues. Looked up from germline, CDR1 is SEHNR and CDR2 is FQNEAQ (reference sequence). Trimming removed 5 bases from V and 7 bases from J, with 8 bases in between. For the CDR3, the DNA is TGTGCCAGCAGCATGGACAGTGAAAAACTGTTTTTT. Translation gives CASSMDSEKLFF. Drawing the rest from reference TRBV7-9 and TRBJ1-4, the complete variable domain is DTGVSQNPRHKITKRGQNVTFRCDPISEHNRLYWYRQTLGQGPEFLTYFQNEAQLEKSRLLSDRFSAERPKGSFSTLEIQRTEQGDSAMYLCASSMDSEKLFFGSGTQLSVL.

The V and J genes are TRBV27 and TRBJ2-1; 13 bases are a match to TRBD2. The J segment lost 7 bases and the V segment lost 5 bases, leaving 5 bases of the junction unmatched. Germline V gene lookup returns CDR1 MNHEY and CDR2 SMNVEV (reference sequence). The CDR3 contains 15 residues. Written as DNA, the CDR3 is TGTGCCAGCAGTCCGGGGACTAGCGGGGCTAATGAGCAGTTCTTC. As protein: CASSPGTSGANEQFF.

This clone was detected once. Sequence at one end of the junction differs from germline and may be a read error. The rearrangement uses TRBV3-1 (or the pseudogene TRBV3-2) and TRBJ1-4; 8 positions agree with TRBD1. Germline V CDR1 and CDR2: LGHDT, YNNKEL (reference sequence). CDR3 length equals 18 residues. DNA of the CDR3: TGTGCCAGCAGCCAAGCTGAGCAGGGGGCCCTCTCTAATGAAAACCTGTTTTTT. Amino acid sequence: CASSQAEQGALSNENLFF.

The V and J genes are TRBV7-2 and TRBJ2-3, with 7 positions matching TRBD1. The CDR3 loop spans 14 amino acids. CDR1 is SGHTA, CDR2 FQGNSA, per germline. Losses at the gene ends were 5 bases for V and 4 bases for J; bases not matched to a gene: 6. The CDR3 reads CASSTRQGADTQYF. CDR3 nucleotide sequence: TGTGCCAGCAGCACCCGGCAGGGGGCAGATACGCAGTATTTT.

The chain carries TRBV5-1 and TRBJ2-2; weak D call: TRBD2 (6 bases). This CDR3 has 16 amino acids. CDR1 is SGHRS, CDR2 YFSETQ, per germline. Deletions cut 4 bases from V and 2 bases from J, with 15 bases between. Here the CDR3 DNA reads TGCGCCAGCAGCACTTCCGGGACTCCTAACACCGGGGAGCTGTTTTTT. It translates to CASSTSGTPNTGELFF.

The chain uses TRBV5-3 and TRBJ2-1, with 11 positions matching TRBD2. TRBV5-3 is an open reading frame, and its role is uncertain. After removal of 1 base from V and 1 base from J, the junction contained 7 bases not matched to a gene. The CDR3 is 18 amino acids. In nucleotides, the CDR3 is TGTGCCAGAAGCTTGACTAGCGGGAGTATGTCTTCCTACAATGAGCAGTTCTTC. Translated: CARSLTSGSMSSYNEQFF.

The rearrangement uses TRBV3-1 (or the pseudogene TRBV3-2) and TRBJ1-1; no clear D gene. CDR1 is LGHDT and CDR2 is YNNKEL in the germline V gene (reference sequence). This CDR3 has 14 residues. The ends were cut back, 2 bases at V and 4 bases at J, with 11 bases in the middle. The CDR3 sequence: CASSQLAPGTEAFF. Written as DNA, the CDR3 is TGTGCCAGCAGCCAACTCGCCCCGGGCACTGAAGCTTTCTTT.

V usage is TRBV6-2 or TRBV6-3 and J usage is TRBJ1-5; D is perhaps TRBD1 (6 bases). CDR1 is MNHEY and CDR2 is SVGEGT in the germline V gene. The CDR3 totals 17 residues. The V end was cut by 6 bases, the J end by 0 bases, with 18 bases between. This CDR3 is CASSPRTAYHSNQPQHF. The CDR3 DNA follows: TGTGCCAGCAGCCCTCGGACAGCCTATCATAGCAATCAGCCCCAGCATTTT.

The chain uses TRBV7-2 and TRBJ2-5; 11 nucleotides agree with TRBD2. The V gene's germline CDR1 is SGHTA and CDR2 FQGNSA. CDR3 length: 17 amino acids. Trimming took 1 base from V and 5 from J; bases not matched to a gene: 9. CDR3 region: CASSLVVAGGRQETQYF. The CDR3 region has the DNA TGTGCCAGCAGCTTAGTTGTAGCGGGGGGGCGTCAGGAGACCCAGTACTTC.

The CDR3 DNA sequence: TGTGCCAGCAGCTGGGACAGGGCGAACACTGAAGCTTTCTTT. Translated, it gives CASSWDRANTEAFF. J is TRBJ1-1 and V is TRBV2; TRBD1 matches at 9 bases. Trimming at V came to 6 bases and at J to 1 base, leaving 3 bases not matched to a gene. CDR3 length equals 14 residues. The germline gives CDR1 SNHLY, CDR2 FYNNEI. Full variable domain (missing parts from reference TRBV2 and TRBJ1-1): EPEVTQTPSHQVTQMGQEVILRCVPISNHLYFYWYRQILGQKVEFLVSFYNNEISEKSEIFDDQFSVERPDGSNFTLKIRSTKLEDSAMYFCASSWDRANTEAFFGQGTRLTVV.

The chain joins TRBV5-1 to TRBJ1-2, with D perhaps TRBD1 (6 bases). V was pared by 0 bases and J by 1 base, with 7 bases between. CDR1 and CDR2 (germline): SGHRS, YFSETQ. The CDR3 spans 14 residues. The CDR3 region has the DNA TGCGCCAGCAGCTTGGGGACAGATAACTATGGCTACACCTTC. Amino acid sequence: CASSLGTDNYGYTF.

The chain employs TRBV5-1 and TRBJ2-2; D possibly corresponds to TRBD1 (6 bases). This CDR3 has 14 residues. The V end lost 3 bases, the J end lost 3 bases, and 9 bases lay between the germline ends. CDR1 and CDR2 from the germline V gene are SGHRS and YFSETQ. The CDR3 coding sequence is TGCGCCAGCAGCTCTCAGGGGCACACCGGGGAGCTGTTTTTT. Protein sequence: CASSSQGHTGELFF.

This clone appeared once. The chain combines TRBV28 with TRBJ1-2; TRBD1 matches 8 bases. V gave up 6 bases and J gave up 0 bases; unmatched junction bases: 3. Germline V CDR1 and CDR2: MDHEN, SYDVKM. This CDR3 has 14 amino acids. CDR3 sequence (DNA): TGTGCCAGCAGCCAGGGGGCGCCTAACTATGGCTACACCTTC. It encodes CASSQGAPNYGYTF.